This entry is about one T cell receptor beta chain. Everyone who took part was roughly 18 to 89 years old, and they came from 24 US areas. This sample is drawn from a study of blood T cell repertoires in COVID-19. Overall study context: COVID-19 samples collected from the United States, Italy and Spain covered acute and convalescent phases. From T cells, B-cell-depleted T cells, or PBMCs came the material, which was cDNA or gDNA.

Generated by immunoSEQ multiplex PCR, the TCRdb table keeps only in-frame clones and is missing some. This sample has about 300,000 clones, with over 75% found just once. This TCR was sampled from a man aged 25-45 years who had recovered from COVID-19. Sequencing was carried out using PBMCs or T cells enriched from blood (not recorded which).

CDR3 sequence (DNA): TGTGCCTCCTACAGCGGGAGGGCCTTAGATACGCAGTATTTT. As protein: CASYSGRALDTQYF. The chain joins TRBV24-1 to TRBJ2-3, with 10 bases identical to TRBD2. Germline-derived CDR1 and CDR2 are KGHDR and SFDVKD. V shed 12 bases, J shed 5 bases, and the junction held 10 bases outside the gene matches. The CDR3 contains 14 residues.